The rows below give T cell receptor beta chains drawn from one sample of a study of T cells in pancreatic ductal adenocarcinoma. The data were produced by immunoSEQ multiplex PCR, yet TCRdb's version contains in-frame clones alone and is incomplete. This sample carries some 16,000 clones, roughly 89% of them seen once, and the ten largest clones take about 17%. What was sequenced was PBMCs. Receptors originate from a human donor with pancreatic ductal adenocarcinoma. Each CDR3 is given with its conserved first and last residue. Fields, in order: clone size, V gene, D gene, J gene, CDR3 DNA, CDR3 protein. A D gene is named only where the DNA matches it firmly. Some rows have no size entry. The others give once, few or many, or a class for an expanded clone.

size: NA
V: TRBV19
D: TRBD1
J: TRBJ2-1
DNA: TGTGCCAGTAGTATTTTAGGGACAGGCCTACCCAATGAGCAGTTCTTC
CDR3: CASSILGTGLPNEQFF

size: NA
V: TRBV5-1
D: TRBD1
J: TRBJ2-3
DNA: TGCGCCAGCAGCTTGGCAGGGACAGAGACGCAGTATTTT
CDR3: CASSLAGTETQYF

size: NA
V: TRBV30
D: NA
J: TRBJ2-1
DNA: TGTGCCTGGAGCGGAGGACTCACCTACAATGAGCAGTTCTTC
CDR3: CAWSGGLTYNEQFF

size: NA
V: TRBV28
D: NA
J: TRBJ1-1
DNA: TGTGCCAGCAGTTTAATGGGAGGTGGGACTGAAGCTTTCTTT
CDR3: CASSLMGGGTEAFF

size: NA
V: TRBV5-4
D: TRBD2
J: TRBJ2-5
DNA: TGTGCCAGCAGCTTGACCGGGGGGGAGACCCAGTACTTC
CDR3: CASSLTGGETQYF

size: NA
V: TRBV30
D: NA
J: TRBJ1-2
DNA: TGTGCCTGGAGAGGCGCTGGGTTGAGCTATGGCTACACCTTC
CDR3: CAWRGAGLSYGYTF

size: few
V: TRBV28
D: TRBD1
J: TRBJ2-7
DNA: TGTGCCAGCAGTCCCTTTCGGGACAGGGGGACGCGGTCCTACGAGCAGTACTTC
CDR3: CASSPFRDRGTRSYEQYF

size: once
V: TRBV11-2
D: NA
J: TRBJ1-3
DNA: TGTGCCAGCAGCCCAGGGTTGTGGGAAAGCTCTGGAAACACCATATATTTT
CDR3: CASSPGLWESSGNTIYF

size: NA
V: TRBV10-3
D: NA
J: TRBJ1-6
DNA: TGTGCCATCAGCGGGACGTTAAAGTCACCCCTCCACTTT
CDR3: CAISGTLKSPLHF

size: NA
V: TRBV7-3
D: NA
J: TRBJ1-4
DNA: TGTGCCAGCAGCTTAATGGGGGTCTCAACTAATGAAAAACTGTTTTTT
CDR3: CASSLMGVSTNEKLFF

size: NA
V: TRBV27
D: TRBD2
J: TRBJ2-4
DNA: TGTGCCAGCAGTTTATCGGGACTAGCGGTACGGCGGGGAAACATTCAGTACTTC
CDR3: CASSLSGLAVRRGNIQYF

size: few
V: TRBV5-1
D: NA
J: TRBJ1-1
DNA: TGCGCCAGCAGCTTGCTGGAGGACACTGAAGCTTTCTTT
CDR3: CASSLLEDTEAFF

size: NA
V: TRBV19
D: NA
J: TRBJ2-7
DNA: TGTGCCAGTAGTATAACCCAAGGTGGGGCGGAGCAGTACTTC
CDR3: CASSITQGGAEQYF

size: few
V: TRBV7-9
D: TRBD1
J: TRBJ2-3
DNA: TGTGCCAGCAGCTTAGCAACAGGGGGGATCACAGATACGCAGTATTTT
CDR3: CASSLATGGITDTQYF

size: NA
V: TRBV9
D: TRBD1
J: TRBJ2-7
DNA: TGTGCCAGCAGCGCCTACCCGGCGGGACAGGGGGCGCTAGGGTCGGTTTCCGAGCAGTACTTC
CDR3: CASSAYPAGQGALGSVSEQYF

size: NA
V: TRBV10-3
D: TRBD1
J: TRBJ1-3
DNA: TGTGCCATGAGTGGGGGACCGGGACAGACGAGCTCTGGAAACACCATATATTTT
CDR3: CAMSGGPGQTSSGNTIYF

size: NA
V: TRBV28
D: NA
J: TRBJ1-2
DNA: TGTGCCAGCAGTTTATTGGGAAGCTCTGGCTACACCTTC
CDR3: CASSLLGSSGYTF